One sample yielded the 32 T cell receptor beta chains listed below, sequenced in a study of graft-versus-host responses after intestinal transplantation. These receptors' antigens are unknown. Clones were sequenced by immunoSEQ multiplex PCR, and TCRdb holds only the in-frame ones, with some missing. The table includes 100,000 to 140,000 clones, about 91% detected once. This sample comprised unstimulated CD4+ T cells sorted from spleen or lymph node cells, obtained before transplant. Receptor source: a human donor who was the organ donor for an intestinal transplant.

V is TRBV30 and J is TRBJ2-7, with D maybe TRBD2 (5 bases). V was pared by 0 bases and J by 7 bases, with 13 bases between. The CDR3 contains 13 residues. Germline CDR1 GTSNPN, CDR2 SVGIG (reference sequence). The CDR3 loop reads CAWSVAGPLEQYF. The CDR3 DNA follows: TGTGCCTGGAGTGTGGCGGGCCCTTTAGAGCAGTACTTC.

This chain links TRBV7-6 with TRBJ2-3; maybe TRBD1 (5 bases). This CDR3 is built from 15 residues. The V and J ends lost 5 bases and 6 bases respectively, with 18 bases between them. Germline CDR1 reads SGHVS; CDR2 reads FNYEAQ. CDR3 nucleotides: TGTGCCAGCAGCCTAAGGGGCCCCACCCCGGATACGCAGTATTTT. Protein sequence: CASSLRGPTPDTQYF.

This clone was detected a few times. CDR3 loop: CASSSSASGMRYEQYF. The CDR3, as DNA: TGTGCCAGCAGCTCCAGTGCTAGCGGGATGAGGTACGAGCAGTACTTC. The chain recombines TRBV7-9 with TRBJ2-7; 9 bases map to TRBD2. CDR1 and CDR2 (germline): SEHNR, FQNEAQ (reference sequence). This CDR3 contains 16 residues. V was clipped by 4 bases and J by 4 bases; unmatched bases: 11. Full variable domain (rest looked up from reference TRBV7-9 and TRBJ2-7): DTGVSQNPRHKITKRGQNVTFRCDPISEHNRLYWYRQTLGQGPEFLTYFQNEAQLEKSRLLSDRFSAERPKGSFSTLEIQRTEQGDSAMYLCASSSSASGMRYEQYFGPGTRLTVT.

This clone has just one count. The rearrangement uses TRBV15 and TRBJ2-1; 8 bases align to TRBD2. The CDR3 loop spans 15 amino acids. The germline V gene encodes CDR1 LNHNV and CDR2 YYDKDF (reference sequence). V trimming: 3 bases; J trimming: 10 bases; junction bases outside the gene matches: 11. The CDR3 spells CATSSRTSRGREQFF. Here the CDR3 DNA reads TGTGCCACCAGCAGTAGGACTAGCCGGGGCCGGGAGCAGTTCTTC.

With regard to this clone: The junction departs from the called germline gene at one end, perhaps through a read error. The V and J genes are TRBV7-7 and TRBJ2-5; D tentatively reads TRBD1 or TRBD2 (6 bases each). Germline assignment: CDR1 SSHAT and CDR2 FNYEAQ (reference sequence). This CDR3 has 14 amino acids. The CDR3, as DNA: TGTGCTAGCAGCTTAGCGCAGGAGGGGGGCGGCCAGTACTTC. Amino acid sequence: CASSLAQEGGGQYF.

The rearrangement links TRBV5-4 to TRBJ2-5; D is perhaps TRBD2 (6 bases). The CDR3 is 12 residues long. Germline V gene sequence: CDR1 SGHNT, CDR2 YYREEE (reference sequence). Trimming cost V 3 bases and J 3 bases, with 6 bases left between them. The CDR3 region is CASSWGEETQYF. In DNA, the CDR3 is TGTGCCAGCAGCTGGGGGGAAGAGACCCAGTACTTC. Full variable domain (rest looked up from reference TRBV5-4 and TRBJ2-5): ETGVTQSPTHLIKTRGQQVTLRCSSQSGHNTVSWYQQALGQGPQFIFQYYREEENGRGNFPPRFSGLQFPNYSSELNVNALELDDSALYLCASSWGEETQYFGPGTRLLVL.

V is TRBV5-5 and J is TRBJ2-1, with D perhaps matching TRBD2 (6 bases). This CDR3 comprises 15 residues. V shed 4 bases and J shed 5 bases, with 16 bases lying between them. Germline assignment: CDR1 SGHKS and CDR2 YYEKEE (reference sequence). This CDR3 is CASSLSGGEHNEQFF. DNA for the CDR3: TGTGCCAGCAGCCTATCTGGAGGGGAACACAATGAGCAGTTCTTC.

The chain carries TRBV9 and TRBJ1-3; D call uncertain. CDR1 and CDR2 from the germline V gene are SGDLS and YYNGEE. This CDR3 contains 14 residues. Trimming took off 3 bases at V and 6 bases at J, with 13 bases between the two ends. Written as DNA, the CDR3 is TGTGCCAGCAGCGCCTCCCGGGCTCTAAACACCATATATTTT. It translates to CASSASRALNTIYF.

This rearrangement joins TRBV5-1 to TRBJ1-1; the D is unclear. V was shortened by 1 base and J by 1 base, with 14 bases between the two germline ends. The CDR3 spans 16 residues. Per the germline V gene, CDR1 is SGHRS and CDR2 is YFSETQ. The CDR3 DNA sequence: TGCGCCAGCAGCTTGTTCCCAGCACAGACGAACACTGAAGCTTTCTTT. Protein: CASSLFPAQTNTEAFF.

This sequence joins TRBV2 and TRBJ1-3; D is uncertain. From germline, CDR1 is SNHLY and CDR2 FYNNEI. With 7 bases removed from V and 4 bases from J, the gap between germline ends came to 14 bases. The length of the CDR3 is 14 residues. The CDR3 is CASTPRARGNTIYF. The CDR3 DNA follows: TGTGCCAGCACCCCGCGGGCAAGGGGAAACACCATATATTTT. Combining the CDR3 with reference TRBV2 and TRBJ1-3 gives the whole variable domain EPEVTQTPSHQVTQMGQEVILRCVPISNHLYFYWYRQILGQKVEFLVSFYNNEISEKSEIFDDQFSVERPDGSNFTLKIRSTKLEDSAMYFCASTPRARGNTIYFGEGSWLTVV.

Regarding this clone: The junction differs from germline at one of its ends, possibly a read error. Other DNA sequences within the sample encode an identical CDR3. This chain connects TRBV6-1 to TRBJ1-2; 9 bases align to TRBD1. Germline loops: CDR1 MNHNS, CDR2 SASEGT. The CDR3 totals 15 residues. The CDR3 sequence is CASSPFDRGAYGYTF. CDR3 nucleotides: TGTGCCAGCAGTCCCTTCGACAGGGGGGCCTATGGCTATACCTTC.

The rearrangement uses TRBV5-1 and TRBJ2-7; weak D call: TRBD1 (6 bases). The CDR3 runs 13 residues. The germline V gene encodes CDR1 SGHRS and CDR2 YFSETQ. V was pared by 4 bases and J by 2 bases, with 10 bases between. The CDR3 DNA reads TGCGCCAGCAGCCCGGACAGAACCTACGAGCAGTACTTC. It is translated as CASSPDRTYEQYF.

The chain joins TRBV5-1 to TRBJ2-7; D not certain. Trimming took 0 bases from V and 2 from J, leaving 9 bases between them. CDR1 is SGHRS and CDR2 is YFSETQ in the germline V gene. The CDR3 length is 14 residues. CDR3 region: CASSLVVNTYEQYF. The CDR3 DNA follows: TGCGCCAGCAGCTTGGTGGTGAACACCTACGAGCAGTACTTC. The full variable domain, with the rest looked up from reference TRBV5-1 and TRBJ2-7, is KAGVTQTPRYLIKTRGQQVTLSCSPISGHRSVSWYQQTPGQGLQFLFEYFSETQRNKGNFPGRFSGRQFSNSRSEMNVSTLELGDSALYLCASSLVVNTYEQYFGPGTRLTVT.

This rearrangement joins TRBV5-5 to TRBJ2-5; TRBD1 matches 7 bases. V lost 3 bases and J lost 4; bases outside the gene matches: 9. The CDR3 contains 15 residues. Germline lookup yields CDR1 SGHKS and CDR2 YYEKEE (reference sequence). In nucleotides, the CDR3 is TGTGCCAGCAGCTCGGCGAGGACAGGTCGAGAGACCCAGTACTTC. Protein sequence: CASSSARTGRETQYF.

V usage is TRBV30 and J usage is TRBJ1-3; D might be TRBD1 (5 bases). Trimming removed 4 bases at V and 0 bases at J, with 13 bases between. Germline V gene sequence: CDR1 GTSNPN, CDR2 SVGIG (reference sequence). There are 15 residues in the CDR3. CDR3 sequence (DNA): TGTGCCTGGACCCGGGGGACTTTCTCTGGAAACACCATATATTTT. This codes for CAWTRGTFSGNTIYF.

V and J are TRBV5-1 and TRBJ2-5, with 11 bases fitting TRBD1. The J segment lost 3 bases and the V segment lost 4 bases, leaving 5 bases of the junction unmatched. The germline V gene encodes CDR1 SGHRS and CDR2 YFSETQ. This CDR3 contains 15 residues. The CDR3 sequence: CASSRTGGREETQYF. For the CDR3, the DNA is TGCGCCAGCAGCAGGACAGGGGGCCGCGAAGAGACCCAGTACTTC.

This clone has just one count. The chain joins TRBV19 to TRBJ2-7; possibly TRBD2 for D (5 bases). The V gene's germline CDR1 is LNHDA and CDR2 SQIVND (reference sequence). Trimming cost V 6 bases and J 4 bases, with 16 bases left between them. The CDR3 covers 14 residues. CDR3 amino acids: CASSGLPRKYEQYF. CDR3 DNA: TGTGCCAGTAGCGGACTCCCTAGGAAGTACGAGCAGTACTTC.

To note about this clone: One end of the junction is discordant with germline, which a read error may explain. This chain connects TRBV7-3 to TRBJ1-1; no reliable D call. CDR1 and CDR2 from the germline V gene are SGHTA and FQGTGA. This CDR3 is 15 amino acids long. CDR3 nucleotide sequence: TGTGCCAGCCGCTTAAGTTCCAGGACGAACACTGAAGCTTTCTTT. It codes for CASRLSSRTNTEAFF.

CDR3 DNA: TGTGCCACCAGCAGAGATAGGGGTCAGGAAGAGACCCAGTACTTC. It translates to CATSRDRGQEETQYF. The chain joins TRBV15 to TRBJ2-5, with D perhaps TRBD1 (5 bases). Trimming left V 0 bases short and J 3 bases short, with 11 bases between. CDR1 is LNHNV and CDR2 is YYDKDF in the germline V gene (reference sequence). The CDR3 length is 15 residues. Full variable domain (missing parts from reference TRBV15 and TRBJ2-5): DAMVIQNPRYQVTQFGKPVTLSCSQTLNHNVMYWYQQKSSQAPKLLFHYYDKDFNNEADTPDNFQSRRPNTSFCFLDIRSPGLGDTAMYLCATSRDRGQEETQYFGPGTRLLVL.

Only one count was recorded for this clone. V gene TRBV5-1 combines with J gene TRBJ2-1; no firm D call. CDR3 length: 15 amino acids. The germline V gene encodes CDR1 SGHRS and CDR2 YFSETQ. Trimming pared 0 bases from V and 4 bases from J, leaving 11 bases between. CDR3 loop: CASSLAPLRYNEQFF. CDR3 bases: TGCGCCAGCAGCTTGGCTCCGTTGAGGTACAATGAGCAGTTCTTC.

The V gene is TRBV5-1, the J gene TRBJ1-1, with D perhaps TRBD1 (6 bases). Germline CDR1 reads SGHRS; CDR2 reads YFSETQ. The CDR3 consists of 13 residues. V lost 2 bases and J lost 11, with 16 bases in between. The chain's CDR3 is CASSLNLGAWAFF. CDR3 in DNA: TGCGCCAGCAGCTTAAATTTGGGGGCTTGGGCTTTCTTT.

V usage is TRBV18 and J usage is TRBJ1-1, with D perhaps matching TRBD1 (6 bases). This CDR3 has 18 amino acids. V dropped 1 base and J dropped 3 bases, with 21 bases sitting between them. CDR1 and CDR2 from the germline V gene are KGHSH and LQKENI. CDR3 bases: TGTGCCAGCTCACCACTGGGGCCAGGGGCCGCGGGGGACACTGAAGCTTTCTTT. It is translated as CASSPLGPGAAGDTEAFF.

The chain combines TRBV4-1 with TRBJ1-5; no clear D. Germline V CDR1 and CDR2: MGHRA, YSYEKL. The V gene lost 8 bases and the J gene lost 3 bases, with 17 bases spanning the gap. The length of the CDR3 is 15 residues. The CDR3 sequence: CASRLLMAVNQPQHF. The CDR3 DNA is TGCGCCAGCCGACTTCTCATGGCAGTCAATCAGCCCCAGCATTTT.

The chain employs TRBV11-2 and TRBJ2-2, with 9 bases matching TRBD1. V shed 4 bases and J 6 bases; nucleotides not matched to a gene: 3. The CDR3 consists of 14 residues. CDR1 and CDR2 (germline): SGHAT, FQNNGV. The CDR3 nucleotides are TGTGCCAGCAGCTACCGACAGGGGGCCGGGGAGCTGTTTTTT. Its translation is CASSYRQGAGELFF.

The rearrangement joins TRBV4-1 to TRBJ1-1; D ambiguous. The germline V and J ends were trimmed by 0 bases and 7 bases, with 12 bases remaining between them. CDR1 is MGHRA and CDR2 is YSYEKL in the germline V gene. The CDR3 length is 14 residues. The CDR3 region is CASSQDANSVEAFF. The DNA of the CDR3 is TGCGCCAGCAGCCAAGATGCGAACAGCGTTGAAGCTTTCTTT.

V is TRBV2 and J is TRBJ2-5; a possible D gene is TRBD2 (6 bases). With 2 bases removed from V and 3 bases from J, the gap between germline ends came to 19 bases. This CDR3 has 17 amino acids. Germline V gene lookup returns CDR1 SNHLY and CDR2 FYNNEI. CDR3 region: CASSELGGLFGEETQYF. As DNA, the CDR3 is TGTGCCAGCAGTGAACTTGGCGGACTATTCGGGGAAGAGACCCAGTACTTC.

The chain recombines TRBV6-1 with TRBJ2-7, with D perhaps assigned TRBD1 or TRBD2 (5 bases each). Trimming shortened V by 6 bases and J by 2 bases, and 14 bases separated the two germline ends. The germline CDR1 and CDR2 sequences are MNHNS and SASEGT. The CDR3 is made up of 14 amino acids. The CDR3 protein is CASRPPRDPYEQYF. The CDR3 DNA reads TGTGCCAGCAGACCCCCCAGGGACCCCTACGAGCAGTACTTC.

This clone occurred once. The chain couples TRBV6-1 to TRBJ1-1; D ambiguous. Germline V CDR1 and CDR2: MNHNS, SASEGT. This CDR3 spans 13 amino acids. The V and J ends lost 4 bases and 0 bases respectively, with 6 bases between them. The CDR3 spells CASSVTLNTEAFF. The CDR3 nucleotides read TGTGCCAGCAGTGTTACACTGAACACTGAAGCTTTCTTT.

This clone was seen a single time. The chain carries TRBV6-5 and TRBJ2-1; TRBD2 is a possible D gene (6 bases). Deletions cut 5 bases from V and 7 bases from J, with 15 bases between. The germline CDR1 and CDR2 sequences are MNHEY and SVGAGI. The CDR3 is 14 residues long. CDR3 region: CASSLRLGSNEQFF. In nucleotides, the CDR3 is TGTGCCAGCAGTCTTCGACTAGGGTCTAATGAGCAGTTCTTC.

This rearrangement joins TRBV18 to TRBJ2-5; 9 bases agree with TRBD2. CDR1 and CDR2 from the germline V gene are KGHSH and LQKENI. This CDR3 spans 16 amino acids. Unmatched junction bases numbered 9, after V lost 5 bases and J lost 2 bases. The CDR3 spells CASSIQRGAPQETQYF. The DNA for the CDR3 is TGTGCCAGCTCAATCCAGCGGGGGGCCCCTCAAGAGACCCAGTACTTC.

The V gene is TRBV30, the J gene TRBJ1-5; D unresolved. Per germline, CDR1 GTSNPN and CDR2 SVGIG (reference sequence). The CDR3 length is 12 residues. V shed 0 bases and J shed 7 bases, with 7 bases lying between them. CDR3 bases: TGTGCCTGGAGTGTTCCCGGGCAGCCCCAGCATTTT. Translation gives CAWSVPGQPQHF.

This clone was counted between two and nine times. The chain couples TRBV11-2 to TRBJ2-2; no firm D call. Trimming stripped 2 bases from V and 6 bases from J, with 4 bases between. Germline CDR1 is SGHAT and CDR2 is FQNNGV. This CDR3 contains 12 residues. CDR3 sequence: CASSLSSGELFF. For the CDR3, the DNA is TGTGCCAGCAGCTTATCCTCCGGGGAGCTGTTTTTT. The full variable domain, with the rest looked up from reference TRBV11-2 and TRBJ2-2, is EAGVAQSPRYKIIEKRQSVAFWCNPISGHATLYWYQQILGQGPKLLIQFQNNGVVDDSQLPKDRFSAERLKGVDSTLKIQPAKLEDSAVYLCASSLSSGELFFGEGSRLTVL.